These 10 T cell receptor beta chains share one sample of origin, sequenced in a study of cytomegalovirus exposure and HLA in healthy donors. The PCR employed 60 Vbeta primers together with 13 Jbeta primers. The method was immunoSEQ multiplex PCR; TCRdb's version includes in-frame clones alone and lacks a portion of them. The sample carries about 140,000 clones, around 9.7% recorded once. Sequencing was done on a sample of PBMCs. The receptors stem from a middle-aged man in good health and CMV-seronegative.

V usage is TRBV27 and J usage is TRBJ2-2, with D uncertain. Looked up from germline, CDR1 is MNHEY and CDR2 is SMNVEV (reference sequence). Trimming removed 6 bases from V and 5 bases from J, with 13 bases in between. The CDR3 length is 14 residues. Written as DNA, the CDR3 is TGTGCCAGCAGGTACTCAATGTGGACCGGGGAGCTGTTTTTT. Residues: CASRYSMWTGELFF.

This clone was picked up a small number of times. The chain uses TRBV5-1 and TRBJ1-5; D gene ambiguous. The V and J ends lost 5 bases and 2 bases respectively, with 20 bases between them. This CDR3 has 17 amino acids. Germline V lookup: CDR1 SGHRS, CDR2 YFSETQ. The CDR3 bases are TGCGCCAGCAGTCCCACCCCCGGACTAACCGGCAATCAGCCCCAGCATTTT. As protein: CASSPTPGLTGNQPQHF. The variable domain in full, completed from reference TRBV5-1 and TRBJ1-5, reads KAGVTQTPRYLIKTRGQQVTLSCSPISGHRSVSWYQQTPGQGLQFLFEYFSETQRNKGNFPGRFSGRQFSNSRSEMNVSTLELGDSALYLCASSPTPGLTGNQPQHFGDGTRLSIL.

This clone came up a few times. The chain joins TRBV19 to TRBJ2-1, with 9 bases lining up with TRBD2. From germline, CDR1 is LNHDA and CDR2 SQIVND (reference sequence). With V trimmed by 3 bases and J by 6 bases, 6 bases remained unmatched. The CDR3 extends over 15 amino acids. The CDR3 here is CASSIGGRALNEQFF. The CDR3 coding sequence is TGTGCCAGTAGTATTGGCGGGAGGGCCCTCAATGAGCAGTTCTTC.

This clone has a handful of counts. This CDR3 is CAWSAGLSTDTQYF. As DNA, the CDR3 is TGTGCCTGGAGTGCGGGACTAAGCACAGATACGCAGTATTTT. The chain uses TRBV30 and TRBJ2-3; TRBD2 matches at 7 bases. The CDR3 consists of 14 residues. The junction had 1 base not matched to a gene; V was cut back by 1 base and J by 0 bases. Looked up from germline, CDR1 is GTSNPN and CDR2 is SVGIG (reference sequence).

The sample holds a few counts of this clone. This chain connects TRBV27 to TRBJ1-2; 7 bases fit TRBD1. This CDR3 has 15 amino acids. Germline V gene lookup returns CDR1 MNHEY and CDR2 SMNVEV (reference sequence). V shed 3 bases and J 2 bases; nucleotides not matched to a gene: 6. CDR3 coding DNA: TGTGCCAGCAGTTTCGTAGACAGGGTGAACTATGGCTACACCTTC. Translated, it gives CASSFVDRVNYGYTF.

A few counts support this clone. The chain combines TRBV6-1 with TRBJ1-1; D uncertain. The CDR3 has 15 amino acids. V lost 1 base and J lost 0, with 9 bases in between. Germline V gene data show CDR1 as MNHNS and CDR2 as SASEGT. The CDR3 DNA reads TGTGCCAGCAGTGAAGGACGGAGCATGAACACTGAAGCTTTCTTT. Translating it yields CASSEGRSMNTEAFF.

Comment on this clone: A junction boundary mismatches the germline segment, possibly from a read error. J is TRBJ2-6 and V is TRBV15, with D perhaps matching TRBD1 (5 bases). The CDR3 consists of 16 residues. The germline V gene has CDR1 LNHNV and CDR2 YYDKDF (reference sequence). The CDR3 spells CAASRQSGTGANVLTF. For the CDR3, the DNA is TGTGCCGCCAGCAGGCAATCAGGGACTGGGGCCAACGTCCTGACTTTC.

This clone occurred a few times. This chain connects TRBV19 to TRBJ1-4; D may be TRBD1 (6 bases). Germline V gives CDR1 LNHDA, CDR2 SQIVND (reference sequence). V was trimmed by 5 bases and J by 8 bases, leaving 18 bases between them. This CDR3 has 15 amino acids. For the CDR3, the DNA is TGTGCCAGTAGTGCTTCATGGACAGTTCGAGAAAAACTGTTTTTT. This sequence encodes CASSASWTVREKLFF.

The chain uses TRBV18 and TRBJ2-1; 10 bases match TRBD2. This CDR3 comprises 17 residues. Per the germline V gene, CDR1 is KGHSH and CDR2 is LQKENI. V lost 2 bases and J lost 0; bases outside the gene matches: 4. CDR3 DNA: TGTGCCAGCTCACCAGGGGCTAGCGGGAGCTCCTACAATGAGCAGTTCTTC. Residues: CASSPGASGSSYNEQFF.

V usage is TRBV7-9 and J usage is TRBJ1-1; D is uncertain. Germline lookup yields CDR1 SEHNR and CDR2 FQNEAQ (reference sequence). Between the trimmed V and J ends, which lost 10 bases and 7 bases, there was a span of 13 bases. The CDR3 has 11 residues. The CDR3 sequence is CAIYPSDEAFF. CDR3 nucleotides: TGTGCCATCTACCCCTCCGATGAAGCTTTCTTT.